A single sample gave rise to the 9 T cell receptor beta chains below, sequenced in a study of shared clonotypes between healthy human individuals. The protocol was immunoSEQ multiplex PCR, while the TCRdb copy is restricted to in-frame clones and leaves out a portion. The data contain about 2.4 million clones, roughly 93% of them singletons. The specimen was naive CD4+ T cells from PBMCs. As to subset: CD45RA+ positively selected. The receptors originated from a man younger than 35 in good health. Some clones in this sample may be carry-over from other donors' samples.

V gene TRBV2 combines with J gene TRBJ2-3, with a tentative D call TRBD1 (8 bases). Germline V CDR1 and CDR2: SNHLY, FYNNEI. The V gene lost 5 bases and the J gene lost 2 bases, with 17 bases spanning the gap. The CDR3 covers 16 residues. The CDR3 nucleotides read TGTGCCAGCAGTCTTTACAGGGGGGGACTCACAGATACGCAGTATTTT. This sequence encodes CASSLYRGGLTDTQYF.

The chain employs TRBV27 and TRBJ1-3, with 7 positions matching TRBD1. CDR1 MNHEY and CDR2 SMNVEV come from the germline V gene (reference sequence). Germline trimming cut 3 bases from V and 4 bases from J; bases unmatched to any gene: 6. The length of the CDR3 is 15 residues. The chain's CDR3 is CASSFTGVGGNTIYF. For the CDR3, the DNA is TGTGCCAGCAGTTTTACAGGGGTAGGGGGAAACACCATATATTTT.

Of note for this clone: The same CDR3 also results from other DNA sequences found in this sample. V gene TRBV9 combines with J gene TRBJ1-2; tentative D call: TRBD1 (6 bases). Between the trimmed V and J ends, which lost 3 bases and 8 bases, there was a span of 11 bases. Looked up from germline, CDR1 is SGDLS and CDR2 is YYNGEE. This CDR3 spans 12 amino acids. CDR3 amino acids: CASSAQGYGYTF. Written as DNA, the CDR3 is TGTGCCAGCAGCGCACAGGGATACGGCTACACCTTC.

The chain has TRBV7-9 and TRBJ1-3; maybe TRBD1 (5 bases). The ends were cut back, 4 bases at V and 0 bases at J, with 13 bases in the middle. CDR1 and CDR2 from the germline V gene are SEHNR and FQNEAQ (reference sequence). CDR3 size: 16 residues. CDR3 in DNA: TGTGCCAGCAGCTCGCCGGGACGGATCTCTGGAAACACCATATATTTT. Translating gives CASSSPGRISGNTIYF.

The rearrangement joins TRBV12-1 to TRBJ1-3; TRBD1, as called in the table, went unchecked against the DNA. TRBV12-1 is designated a pseudogene. This CDR3 contains 15 residues. The CDR3 loop reads CASSSDRVYGNTIYF. For the CDR3, the DNA is TGTGCCAGCAGCTCTGACAGGGTCTATGGAAACACCATATATTTT.

The V and J genes are TRBV7-2 and TRBJ2-1; the D gene is possibly TRBD2 (5 bases). The CDR3 contains 14 residues. With 2 bases removed from V and 4 bases from J, the gap between germline ends came to 9 bases. Germline-derived CDR1 and CDR2 are SGHTA and FQGNSA. CDR3 nucleotides: TGTGCCAGCAGCTTATCCGGGGATTACAATGAGCAGTTCTTC. Its protein is CASSLSGDYNEQFF.

V gene TRBV5-6 combines with J gene TRBJ2-1; 13 bases line up with TRBD2. Germline V lookup: CDR1 SGHDT, CDR2 YYEEEE. The CDR3 is 17 residues long. The J segment lost 8 bases and the V segment lost 1 base, leaving 9 bases of the junction unmatched. The CDR3 coding sequence is TGTGCCAGCAGCTTGATTTTGACTAGCGGGAGGAGGGATGAGCAGTTCTTC. This gives the protein CASSLILTSGRRDEQFF.

This chain uses TRBV6-6 with TRBJ1-5; tentatively, D is TRBD1 (5 bases). V lost 7 bases and J 4 bases, leaving 17 bases between the germline ends. Germline loops: CDR1 MNHNY, CDR2 SVGAGI (reference sequence). This CDR3 spans 15 amino acids. In DNA, the CDR3 is TGTGCCAGCATTCCTTCCGGGACGAGGAATCAGCCCCAGCATTTT. Its protein product is CASIPSGTRNQPQHF.

The chain employs TRBV7-3 and TRBJ2-3; 8 nucleotides match TRBD2. Germline CDR1 reads SGHTA; CDR2 reads FQGTGA. This CDR3 has 16 residues. J gave up 5 bases and V 5 bases, and 12 bases lay outside the gene matches. The CDR3 DNA sequence: TGTGCCAGCAGCCCCCGGACTAGCTCAAGAGGAGATACGCAGTATTTT. Amino acid sequence: CASSPRTSSRGDTQYF.